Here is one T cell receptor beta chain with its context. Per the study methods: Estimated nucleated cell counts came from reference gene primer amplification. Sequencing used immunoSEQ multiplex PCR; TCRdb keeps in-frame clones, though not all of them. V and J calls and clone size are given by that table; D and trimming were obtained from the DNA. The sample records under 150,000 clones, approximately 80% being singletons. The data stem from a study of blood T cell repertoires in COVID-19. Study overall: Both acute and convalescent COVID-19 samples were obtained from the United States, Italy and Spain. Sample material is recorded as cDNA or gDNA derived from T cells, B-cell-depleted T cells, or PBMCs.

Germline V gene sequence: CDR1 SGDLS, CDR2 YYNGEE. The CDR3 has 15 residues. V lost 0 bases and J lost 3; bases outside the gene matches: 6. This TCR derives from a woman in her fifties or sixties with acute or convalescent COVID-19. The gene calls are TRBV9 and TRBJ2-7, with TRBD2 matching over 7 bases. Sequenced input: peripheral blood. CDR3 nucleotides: TGTGCCAGCAGCGTAGCGGCGGGGGAAAACTACGAGCAGTACTTC. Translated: CASSVAAGENYEQYF. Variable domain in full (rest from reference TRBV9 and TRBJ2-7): DSGVTQTPKHLITATGQRVTLRCSPRSGDLSVYWYQQSLDQGLQFLIQYYNGEERAKGNILERFSAQQFPDLHSELNLSSLELGDSALYFCASSVAAGENYEQYFGPGTRLTVT.